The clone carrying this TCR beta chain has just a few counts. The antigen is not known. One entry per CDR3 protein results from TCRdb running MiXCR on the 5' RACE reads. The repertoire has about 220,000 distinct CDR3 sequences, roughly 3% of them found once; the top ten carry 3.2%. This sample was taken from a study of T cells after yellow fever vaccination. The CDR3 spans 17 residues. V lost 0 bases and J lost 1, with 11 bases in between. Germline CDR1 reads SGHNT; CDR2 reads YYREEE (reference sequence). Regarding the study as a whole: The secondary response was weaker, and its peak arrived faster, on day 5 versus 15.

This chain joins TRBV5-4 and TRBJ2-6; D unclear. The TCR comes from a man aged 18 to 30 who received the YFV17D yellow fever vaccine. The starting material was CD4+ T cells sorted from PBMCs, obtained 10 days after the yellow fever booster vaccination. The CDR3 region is CASSLGFLGSGANVLTF. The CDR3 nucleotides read TGTGCCAGCAGCTTGGGATTCTTGGGGTCTGGGGCCAACGTCCTGACTTTC.